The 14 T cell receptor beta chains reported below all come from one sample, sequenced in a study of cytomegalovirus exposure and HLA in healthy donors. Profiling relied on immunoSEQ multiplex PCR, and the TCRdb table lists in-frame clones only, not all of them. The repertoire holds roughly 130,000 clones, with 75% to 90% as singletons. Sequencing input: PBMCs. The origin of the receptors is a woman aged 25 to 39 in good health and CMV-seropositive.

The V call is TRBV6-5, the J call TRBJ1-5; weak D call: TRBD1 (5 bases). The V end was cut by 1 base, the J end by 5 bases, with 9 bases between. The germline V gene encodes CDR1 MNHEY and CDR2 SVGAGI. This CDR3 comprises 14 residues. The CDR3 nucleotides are TGTGCCAGCAGTTACTTCCAGGGTTATCAGCCCCAGCATTTT. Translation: CASSYFQGYQPQHF.

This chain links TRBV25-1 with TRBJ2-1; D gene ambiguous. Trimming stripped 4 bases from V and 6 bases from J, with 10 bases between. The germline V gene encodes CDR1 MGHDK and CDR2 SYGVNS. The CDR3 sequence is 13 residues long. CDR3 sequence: CASSVPVANEQFF. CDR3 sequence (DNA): TGTGCCAGCAGTGTACCCGTGGCCAATGAGCAGTTCTTC.

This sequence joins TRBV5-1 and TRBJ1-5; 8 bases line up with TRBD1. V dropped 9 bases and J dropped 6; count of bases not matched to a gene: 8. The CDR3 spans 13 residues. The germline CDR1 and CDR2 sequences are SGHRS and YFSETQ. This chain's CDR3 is CANVQGAGQPQHF. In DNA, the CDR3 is TGCGCCAATGTTCAGGGGGCAGGTCAGCCCCAGCATTTT.

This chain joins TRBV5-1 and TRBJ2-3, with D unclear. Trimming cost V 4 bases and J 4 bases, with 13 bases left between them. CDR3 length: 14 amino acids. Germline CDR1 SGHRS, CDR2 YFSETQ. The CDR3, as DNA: TGCGCCAGCAGCCCGGGTCAAACGTCAGATACGCAGTATTTT. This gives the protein CASSPGQTSDTQYF. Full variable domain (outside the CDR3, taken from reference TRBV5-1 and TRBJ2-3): KAGVTQTPRYLIKTRGQQVTLSCSPISGHRSVSWYQQTPGQGLQFLFEYFSETQRNKGNFPGRFSGRQFSNSRSEMNVSTLELGDSALYLCASSPGQTSDTQYFGPGTRLTVL.

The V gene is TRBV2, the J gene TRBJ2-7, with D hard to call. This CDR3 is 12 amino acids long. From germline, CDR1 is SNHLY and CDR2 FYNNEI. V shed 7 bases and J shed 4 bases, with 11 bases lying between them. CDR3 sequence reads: CASTQAAYEQYF. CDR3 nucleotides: TGTGCCAGCACTCAGGCAGCTTACGAGCAGTACTTC.

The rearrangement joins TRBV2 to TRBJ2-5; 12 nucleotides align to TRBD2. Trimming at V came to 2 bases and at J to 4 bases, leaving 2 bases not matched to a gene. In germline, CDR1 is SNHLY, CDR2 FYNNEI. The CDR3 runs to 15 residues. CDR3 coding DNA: TGTGCCAGCAGTGAACTAGCGGGGGGGCGAGAGACCCAGTACTTC. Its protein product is CASSELAGGRETQYF.

CDR3 sequence reads: CASAGPRNRELFF. CDR3 in DNA: TGTGCCAGCGCGGGACCGAGGAATCGGGAGCTGTTTTTT. This sequence joins TRBV27 and TRBJ2-2; maybe TRBD2 (6 bases). The CDR3 totals 13 residues. Trimming stripped 8 bases from V and 9 bases from J, with 16 bases between. In germline, CDR1 is MNHEY, CDR2 SMNVEV (reference sequence).

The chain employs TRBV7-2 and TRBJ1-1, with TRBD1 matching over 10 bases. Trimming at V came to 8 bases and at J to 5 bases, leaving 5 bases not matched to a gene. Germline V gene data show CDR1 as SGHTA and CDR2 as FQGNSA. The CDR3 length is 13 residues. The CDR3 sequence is CASARQGATEAFF. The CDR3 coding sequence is TGTGCCAGCGCCCGACAGGGGGCAACTGAAGCTTTCTTT.

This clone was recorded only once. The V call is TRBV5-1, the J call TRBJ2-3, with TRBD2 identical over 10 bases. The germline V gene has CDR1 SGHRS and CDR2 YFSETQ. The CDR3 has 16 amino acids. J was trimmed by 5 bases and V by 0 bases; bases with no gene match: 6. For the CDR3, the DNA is TGCGCCAGCAGCTTGGGGGCTAGCGGGGGACAAGATACGCAGTATTTT. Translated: CASSLGASGGQDTQYF.

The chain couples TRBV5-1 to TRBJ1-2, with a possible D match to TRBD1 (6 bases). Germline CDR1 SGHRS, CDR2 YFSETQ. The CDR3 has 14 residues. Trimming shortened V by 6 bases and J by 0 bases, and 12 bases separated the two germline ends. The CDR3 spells CASKGTRSNYGYTF. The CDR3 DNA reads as TGCGCCAGCAAAGGGACACGCTCTAACTATGGCTACACCTTC. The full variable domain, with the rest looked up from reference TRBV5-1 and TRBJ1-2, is KAGVTQTPRYLIKTRGQQVTLSCSPISGHRSVSWYQQTPGQGLQFLFEYFSETQRNKGNFPGRFSGRQFSNSRSEMNVSTLELGDSALYLCASKGTRSNYGYTFGSGTRLTVV.

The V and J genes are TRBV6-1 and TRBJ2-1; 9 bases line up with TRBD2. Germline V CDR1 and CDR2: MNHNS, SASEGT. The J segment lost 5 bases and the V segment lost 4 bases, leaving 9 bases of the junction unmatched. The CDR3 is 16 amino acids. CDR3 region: CASSGWLSGGNNEQFF. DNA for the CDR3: TGTGCCAGCAGTGGATGGCTTAGCGGGGGAAACAATGAGCAGTTCTTC.

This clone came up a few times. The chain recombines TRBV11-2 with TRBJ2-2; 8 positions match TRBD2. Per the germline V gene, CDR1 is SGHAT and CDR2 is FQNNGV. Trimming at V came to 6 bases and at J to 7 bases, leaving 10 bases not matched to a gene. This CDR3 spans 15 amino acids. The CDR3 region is CASSQSGRRDGELFF. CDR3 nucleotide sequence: TGTGCCAGCAGTCAAAGCGGGAGACGAGACGGGGAGCTGTTTTTT.

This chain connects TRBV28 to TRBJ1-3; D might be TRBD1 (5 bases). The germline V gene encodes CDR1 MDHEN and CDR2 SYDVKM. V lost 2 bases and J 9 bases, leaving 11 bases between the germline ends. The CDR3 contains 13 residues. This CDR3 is CASSLTGAGTIYF. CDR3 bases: TGTGCCAGCAGTTTAACAGGCGCCGGCACCATATATTTT.

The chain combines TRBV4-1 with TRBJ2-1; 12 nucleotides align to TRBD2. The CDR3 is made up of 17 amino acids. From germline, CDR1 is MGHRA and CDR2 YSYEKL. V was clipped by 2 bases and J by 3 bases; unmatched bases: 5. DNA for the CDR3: TGCGCCAGCAGCCAAATCCTGACTAGCGGGAGCTACAATGAGCAGTTCTTC. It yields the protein CASSQILTSGSYNEQFF.